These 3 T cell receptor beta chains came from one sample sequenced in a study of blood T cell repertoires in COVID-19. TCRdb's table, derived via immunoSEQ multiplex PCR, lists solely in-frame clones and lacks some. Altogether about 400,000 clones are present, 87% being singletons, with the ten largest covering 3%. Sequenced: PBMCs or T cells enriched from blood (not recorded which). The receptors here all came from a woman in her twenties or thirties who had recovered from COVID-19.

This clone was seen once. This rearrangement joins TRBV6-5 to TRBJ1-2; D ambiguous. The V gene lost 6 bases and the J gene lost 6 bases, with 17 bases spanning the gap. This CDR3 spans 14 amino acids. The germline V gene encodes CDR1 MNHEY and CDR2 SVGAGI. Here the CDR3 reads CASRNGIHGNGYTF. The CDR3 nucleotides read TGTGCCAGCAGAAACGGGATTCACGGCAATGGCTACACCTTC.

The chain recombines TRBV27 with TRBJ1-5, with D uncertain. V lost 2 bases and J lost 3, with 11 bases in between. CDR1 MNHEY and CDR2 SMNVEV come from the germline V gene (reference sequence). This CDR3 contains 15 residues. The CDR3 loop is CASSLLRGYNQPQHF. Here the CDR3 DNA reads TGTGCCAGCAGTTTACTACGCGGGTACAATCAGCCCCAGCATTTT.

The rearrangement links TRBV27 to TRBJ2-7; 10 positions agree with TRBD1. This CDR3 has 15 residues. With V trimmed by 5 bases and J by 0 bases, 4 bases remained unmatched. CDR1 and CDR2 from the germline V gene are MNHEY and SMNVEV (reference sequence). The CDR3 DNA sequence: TGTGCCAGCAGTCCGGGGGACAGGGGCTCCTACGAGCAGTACTTC. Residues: CASSPGDRGSYEQYF.